The 14 T cell receptor beta chains below all came from one sample that was sequenced in a study of T-cell memory formation after mild COVID-19. MiXCR, run by TCRdb on the 5' RACE reads, gives a single entry per CDR3 protein. This table holds a few hundred thousand distinct CDR3 sequences, about 20% found once. The specimen sequenced was PBMCs or a T cell subset sorted from them (not recorded which). Receptors originate from an adult woman who had mild COVID-19 (a few samples of this study predate the infection). Cell type and time point are not known.

CDR3 residues: CSAPDRAVRETQYF. In nucleotides, the CDR3 is TGCAGCGCCCCGGACAGGGCTGTGAGGGAGACCCAGTACTTC. The chain recombines TRBV29-1 with TRBJ2-5; 8 positions match TRBD1. The CDR3 consists of 14 residues. V lost 7 bases to trimming and J lost 5 bases; unmatched junction nucleotides: 12. CDR1 SQVTM and CDR2 ANQGSEA come from the germline V gene. The full variable domain, its missing parts supplied by reference TRBV29-1 and TRBJ2-5, is SAVISQKPSRDICQRGTSLTIQCQVDSQVTMMFWYRQQPGQSLTLIATANQGSEATYESGFVIDKFPISRPNLTFSTLTVSNMSPEDSSIYLCSAPDRAVRETQYFGPGTRLLVL.

This clonotype was seen a few times. The chain uses TRBV29-1 and TRBJ1-1, with D perhaps matching TRBD1 (6 bases). CDR1 SQVTM and CDR2 ANQGSEA come from the germline V gene. This CDR3 spans 13 amino acids. Trimming shortened V by 6 bases and J by 0 bases, and 11 bases separated the two germline ends. The CDR3 reads CSVGGLMNTEAFF. The CDR3 coding sequence is TGCAGCGTCGGGGGGCTCATGAACACTGAAGCTTTCTTT.

The chain has TRBV13 and TRBJ1-4; maybe TRBD1 (5 bases). The germline gives CDR1 PRHDT, CDR2 FYEKMQ (reference sequence). V was trimmed by 1 base and J by 0 bases, leaving 12 bases between them. The CDR3 extends over 17 amino acids. CDR3 sequence (DNA): TGTGCCAGCAGCTTAGTAGGCGGGGGAGCAACTAATGAAAAACTGTTTTTT. Amino acid sequence: CASSLVGGGATNEKLFF.

The chain has TRBV29-1 and TRBJ2-3; D gene uncertain. The germline V and J ends were trimmed by 7 bases and 4 bases, with 15 bases remaining between them. Germline CDR1 reads SQVTM; CDR2 reads ANQGSEA. The CDR3 totals 13 residues. The DNA for the CDR3 is TGCAGCGCCCCGAGGATGGCTTCAGATACGCAGTATTTT. It yields the protein CSAPRMASDTQYF.

This clonotype was seen a handful of times. The V call is TRBV5-5, the J call TRBJ2-3; perhaps TRBD2 as D (5 bases). Deletions cut 2 bases from V and 1 base from J, with 8 bases between. The CDR3 covers 14 residues. Germline CDR1 reads SGHKS; CDR2 reads YYEKEE (reference sequence). CDR3 DNA: TGTGCCAGCAGCTTAACGGAGGGCACAGATACGCAGTATTTT. Its translation: CASSLTEGTDTQYF.

This clonotype turned up a few times. V gene TRBV7-9 combines with J gene TRBJ2-1; 12 nucleotides match TRBD1. The CDR3 has 17 amino acids. V shed 1 base, J shed 10 bases, and the junction held 11 bases outside the gene matches. Germline CDR1 and CDR2: SEHNR and FQNEAQ (reference sequence). CDR3 bases: TGTGCCAGCAGCTTAGGGCTTCCGGGACAGGGGGCAGGGGAGCAGTTCTTC. Protein product: CASSLGLPGQGAGEQFF.

The chain employs TRBV29-1 and TRBJ2-3; D is perhaps TRBD1 or TRBD2 (5 bases each). This CDR3 contains 16 residues. The V gene lost 6 bases and the J gene lost 8 bases, with 27 bases spanning the gap. The germline gives CDR1 SQVTM, CDR2 ANQGSEA. The CDR3 DNA follows: TGCAGCGTCGAGGGGCGTGATCCCGGGCCTAGAGGTACGCAGTATTTT. Encoded protein: CSVEGRDPGPRGTQYF.

This chain uses TRBV29-1 with TRBJ1-5; possibly TRBD1 for D (5 bases). The germline CDR1 and CDR2 sequences are SQVTM and ANQGSEA. V lost 6 bases and J lost 0, with 9 bases in between. CDR3 length: 13 residues. CDR3 sequence: CSVSRDSNQPQHF. The CDR3 DNA sequence: TGCAGCGTCTCCAGGGATAGCAATCAGCCCCAGCATTTT.

This chain connects TRBV5-1 to TRBJ2-5; D remains unclear. V shed 0 bases and J shed 1 base, with 10 bases lying between them. CDR1 is SGHRS and CDR2 is YFSETQ in the germline V gene. CDR3 length equals 15 residues. The CDR3 loop reads CASSLAQNSQETQYF. In DNA, the CDR3 is TGCGCCAGCAGCTTGGCTCAGAACAGCCAAGAGACCCAGTACTTC.

The V and J genes are TRBV9 and TRBJ2-7; TRBD2 matches at 8 bases. After removal of 3 bases from V and 5 bases from J, the junction contained 13 bases not matched to a gene. The CDR3 loop spans 16 amino acids. Per the germline V gene, CDR1 is SGDLS and CDR2 is YYNGEE. DNA of the CDR3: TGTGCCAGCAGCGCCTCAACCGGGGGGGCGTCTAACGAGCAGTACTTC. It specifies CASSASTGGASNEQYF.

CDR3 nucleotides: TGTGCCAGCAGCTTATCTTCTAGCGGGAGGATGCGAGAGACCCAGTACTTC. Amino acids: CASSLSSSGRMRETQYF. The chain couples TRBV7-9 to TRBJ2-5; 11 bases match TRBD2. V lost 2 bases and J lost 4; bases outside the gene matches: 9. The length of the CDR3 is 17 residues. The germline V gene has CDR1 SEHNR and CDR2 FQNEAQ (reference sequence).

The chain has TRBV7-2 and TRBJ2-7; weak D call: TRBD1 (6 bases). V was trimmed by 3 bases and J by 4 bases, leaving 13 bases between them. This CDR3 region has 14 residues. CDR1 SGHTA and CDR2 FQGNSA come from the germline V gene. The CDR3 DNA is TGTGCCAGCAGCTTCCAGTCCCAGGGGTACGAGCAGTACTTC. It codes for CASSFQSQGYEQYF.

The chain joins TRBV29-1 to TRBJ1-1; unclear D gene. Germline lookup yields CDR1 SQVTM and CDR2 ANQGSEA. The CDR3 length is 12 residues. The V end was cut by 8 bases, the J end by 0 bases, with 10 bases between. CDR3 DNA sequence: TGCAGCACCAGAGGTGTGAACACTGAAGCTTTCTTT. Translation gives CSTRGVNTEAFF.

This clonotype was counted a few times. The V call is TRBV5-1, the J call TRBJ2-7; tentative D call: TRBD2 (5 bases). From germline, CDR1 is SGHRS and CDR2 YFSETQ. V was pared by 2 bases and J by 3 bases, with 9 bases between. The CDR3 has 13 residues. The CDR3 region has the DNA TGCGCCAGCAGCTTCCACGGGGACTACGAGCAGTACTTC. It yields the protein CASSFHGDYEQYF.